Reported below is one T cell receptor (beta chain). Here immunoSEQ multiplex PCR was the method, and the copy in TCRdb shows in-frame clones only, minus some. Of 70,000 to 75,000 clones in the sample, 85% to 95% were seen once. The record originates from a study of technical replicates of blood from a few donors. Trimming at V came to 0 bases and at J to 8 bases, leaving 8 bases not matched to a gene. The germline V gene has CDR1 SGDLS and CDR2 YYNGEE. CDR3 size: 16 residues. Material for sequencing was T cells isolated from PBMCs. The J gene is TRBJ2-6, the V gene TRBV9; 7 bases agree with TRBD1. This receptor was taken from a human donor in good health. DNA of the CDR3: TGTGCCAGCAGCGTAGCGGGGCAGGGGGAAACCAACGTCCTGACTTTC. Amino acid sequence: CASSVAGQGETNVLTF.